The 14 T cell receptor beta chains below were found in one sample sequenced in a study of T cell changes during pregnancy in multiple sclerosis. Sequenced by immunoSEQ multiplex PCR; TCRdb stores in-frame clones only, minus some. Among about 38,000 clones, 91% were seen once, and the ten largest hold about 12%. The sequences come from CD8+ T cells from peripheral blood mononuclear cells, collected after pregnancy. The receptor set was obtained from a female donor with multiple sclerosis, enrolled in a pregnancy study.

The chain joins TRBV5-6 to TRBJ1-4; D is ambiguous. The germline V and J ends were trimmed by 4 bases and 8 bases, with 18 bases remaining between them. Germline-derived CDR1 and CDR2 are SGHDT and YYEEEE. The CDR3 sequence is 15 residues long. This chain's CDR3 is CASSAPFTEGEKLFF. DNA for the CDR3: TGTGCCAGCAGCGCGCCCTTTACGGAGGGAGAAAAACTGTTTTTT. The full variable domain, with the rest looked up from reference TRBV5-6 and TRBJ1-4, is DAGVTQSPTHLIKTRGQQVTLRCSPKSGHDTVSWYQQALGQGPQFIFQYYEEEERQRGNFPDRFSGHQFPNYSSELNVNALLLGDSALYLCASSAPFTEGEKLFFGSGTQLSVL.

This chain joins TRBV6-5 and TRBJ1-6; TRBD1 is a possible D gene (5 bases). Germline V gives CDR1 MNHEY, CDR2 SVGAGI. CDR3 length equals 15 residues. V was trimmed by 6 bases and J by 8 bases, leaving 17 bases between them. The CDR3 nucleotides are TGTGCCAGCAGCGCCCAGGGCAGGGCTTATTCACCCCTCCACTTT. Translated: CASSAQGRAYSPLHF.

The gene calls are TRBV27 and TRBJ2-7, with TRBD1 as a possible D gene (5 bases). Germline CDR1 and CDR2: MNHEY and SMNVEV (reference sequence). This CDR3 is built from 13 residues. Trimming stripped 4 bases from V and 1 base from J, with 8 bases between. The chain's CDR3 is CASSWGLSYEQYF. The CDR3 DNA reads as TGTGCCAGCAGTTGGGGCCTATCCTACGAGCAGTACTTC.

The chain recombines TRBV2 with TRBJ2-7, with 7 bases identical to TRBD2. The CDR3 has 13 amino acids. Germline CDR1 and CDR2: SNHLY and FYNNEI. Germline trimming cut 8 bases from V and 2 bases from J; bases unmatched to any gene: 6. Written as DNA, the CDR3 is TGTGCCAGCGAGGCTAGCGGAACCTACGAGCAGTACTTC. This gives the protein CASEASGTYEQYF. The whole variable domain, filled in from reference TRBV2 and TRBJ2-7, reads EPEVTQTPSHQVTQMGQEVILRCVPISNHLYFYWYRQILGQKVEFLVSFYNNEISEKSEIFDDQFSVERPDGSNFTLKIRSTKLEDSAMYFCASEASGTYEQYFGPGTRLTVT.

The chain has TRBV1 and TRBJ1-5; the D segment call TRBD1 is taken from the table without a DNA check. TRBV1 is a pseudogene. This CDR3 comprises 19 residues. In DNA, the CDR3 is TGCACCAGCAGCCAAGATCGGGGATTGGGACAGTATAGCAATCAGCCCCAGCATTTT. It translates to CTSSQDRGLGQYSNQPQHF.

This clone was detected only a few times. The rearrangement uses TRBV5-4 and TRBJ1-1; D is possibly TRBD1 (5 bases). This CDR3 region has 16 residues. In germline, CDR1 is SGHNT, CDR2 YYREEE (reference sequence). Trimming took 4 bases from V and 7 from J, leaving 23 bases between them. DNA for the CDR3: TGTGCCAGCAGCCCGGCTTTCCAGCGGGGGAAGGGTGAAGCTTTCTTT. This translates into CASSPAFQRGKGEAFF.

The chain uses TRBV9 and TRBJ2-7; 14 nucleotides line up with TRBD2. The CDR3 has 16 residues. Germline V gene data show CDR1 as SGDLS and CDR2 as YYNGEE. V shed 4 bases and J 0 bases; nucleotides not matched to a gene: 3. For the CDR3, the DNA is TGTGCCAGCAGCTCAGGGACTAGCGGGAGCTCCTACGAGCAGTACTTC. It codes for CASSSGTSGSSYEQYF.

The chain has TRBV14 and TRBJ2-7, with D maybe TRBD2 (7 bases). Germline CDR1 is SGHDN and CDR2 is FVKESK. The V gene lost 1 base and the J gene lost 2 bases, with 12 bases spanning the gap. The CDR3 is made up of 15 amino acids. CDR3 loop: CASSQGRGRAYEQYF. The CDR3 DNA reads as TGTGCCAGCAGCCAAGGGCGGGGGCGGGCCTACGAGCAGTACTTC.

This chain uses TRBV30 with TRBJ2-5, with TRBD2 matching over 7 bases. CDR1 is GTSNPN, CDR2 SVGIG, per germline (reference sequence). Trimming cost V 6 bases and J 1 base; bases outside gene matches: 8. This CDR3 region has 14 residues. Written as DNA, the CDR3 is TGTGCCTGCACCCAGGCTAGCGGCCAAGAGACCCAGTACTTC. Translated, it gives CACTQASGQETQYF.

The CDR3 coding sequence is TGCGCCAGCAGCCGGACAGAGAGCTCCTATAATTCACCCCTCCACTTT. This translates into CASSRTESSYNSPLHF. V usage is TRBV5-1 and J usage is TRBJ1-6; the D gene is possibly TRBD1 (6 bases). Trimming left V 4 bases short and J 0 bases short, with 11 bases between. From germline, CDR1 is SGHRS and CDR2 YFSETQ. The CDR3 extends over 16 amino acids.

In its sample, this clone is large. The chain recombines TRBV6-1 with TRBJ2-7; 9 bases are a match to TRBD1. V lost 0 bases, J lost 7 bases, and 7 bases stayed unmatched. Germline V gives CDR1 MNHNS, CDR2 SASEGT. The CDR3 is 15 amino acids. CDR3 loop: CASSEAATGGYEQYF. As DNA, the CDR3 is TGTGCCAGCAGTGAAGCGGCGACAGGGGGGTATGAGCAGTACTTC.

The gene calls are TRBV6-5 and TRBJ2-1; D perhaps matches TRBD1 (6 bases). The V end was cut by 6 bases, the J end by 0 bases, with 12 bases between. This CDR3 has 15 amino acids. Germline V gene lookup returns CDR1 MNHEY and CDR2 SVGAGI. Here the CDR3 DNA reads TGTGCCAGCAGCCACAGGGCGAGCTCCTACAATGAGCAGTTCTTC. Residues: CASSHRASSYNEQFF.

The chain has TRBV2 and TRBJ1-4; 7 nucleotides agree with TRBD1. V lost 8 bases to trimming and J lost 5 bases; unmatched junction nucleotides: 11. There are 15 residues in the CDR3. The germline V gene encodes CDR1 SNHLY and CDR2 FYNNEI. CDR3 sequence (DNA): TGTGCCAGCCCAAACGGCACAGGGGAGAATGAAAAACTGTTTTTT. This codes for CASPNGTGENEKLFF.

The rearrangement uses TRBV7-9 and TRBJ2-3, with 7 nucleotides matching TRBD1. Germline lookup yields CDR1 SEHNR and CDR2 FQNEAQ (reference sequence). CDR3 size: 14 residues. Unmatched junction bases numbered 5, after V lost 4 bases and J lost 4 bases. The CDR3 is CASSSSQGADTQYF. The CDR3 bases are TGTGCCAGCAGCTCCTCTCAGGGGGCAGATACGCAGTATTTT.